This T cell receptor (beta chain) was identified during a study of technical replicates of blood from a few donors. Germline V gives CDR1 SQVTM, CDR2 ANQGSEA. V gave up 3 bases and J gave up 4 bases, with 15 bases separating them. The CDR3 has 14 amino acids. This clone was observed a handful of times. Repertoires were generated with immunoSEQ multiplex PCR, while TCRdb's copy carries only in-frame clones and drops some. The sample contains tens of thousands of clones, roughly 94% of which appear only once. This receptor was taken from a human donor in good health. The specimen sequenced was T cells isolated from PBMCs. The V and J genes are TRBV29-1 and TRBJ1-1; tentative D call: TRBD1 (5 bases). In DNA, the CDR3 is TGCAGCGTTGAGAGAGATCGACAGACCACTGAAGCTTTCTTT. It translates to CSVERDRQTTEAFF. Full variable domain (outside the CDR3, taken from reference TRBV29-1 and TRBJ1-1): SAVISQKPSRDICQRGTSLTIQCQVDSQVTMMFWYRQQPGQSLTLIATANQGSEATYESGFVIDKFPISRPNLTFSTLTVSNMSPEDSSIYLCSVERDRQTTEAFFGQGTRLTVV.